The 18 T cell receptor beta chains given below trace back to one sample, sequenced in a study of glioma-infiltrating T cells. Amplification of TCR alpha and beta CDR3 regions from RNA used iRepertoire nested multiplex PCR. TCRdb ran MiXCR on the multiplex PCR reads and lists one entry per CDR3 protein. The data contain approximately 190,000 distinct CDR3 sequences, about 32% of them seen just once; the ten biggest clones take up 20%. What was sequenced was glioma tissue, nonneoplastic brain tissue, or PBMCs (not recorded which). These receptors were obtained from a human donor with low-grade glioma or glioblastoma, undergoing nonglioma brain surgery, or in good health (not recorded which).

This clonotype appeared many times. CDR3 sequence reads: CATSREKSGELFF. The CDR3, as DNA: TGTGCCACCAGCAGAGAAAAGTCCGGGGAGCTGTTTTTT. The gene calls are TRBV15 and TRBJ2-2, with D unresolved. The germline V gene has CDR1 LNHNV and CDR2 YYDKDF (reference sequence). CDR3 size: 13 residues. The ends were cut back, 0 bases at V and 6 bases at J, with 5 bases in the middle.

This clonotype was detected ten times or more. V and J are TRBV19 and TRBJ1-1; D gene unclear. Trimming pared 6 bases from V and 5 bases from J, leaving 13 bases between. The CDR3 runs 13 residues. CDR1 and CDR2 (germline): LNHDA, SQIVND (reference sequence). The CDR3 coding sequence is TGTGCCAGTAGGGATGGCCGTGGGACTGAAGCTTTCTTT. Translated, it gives CASRDGRGTEAFF. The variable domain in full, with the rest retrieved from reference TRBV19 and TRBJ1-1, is DGGITQSPKYLFRKEGQNVTLSCEQNLNHDAMYWYRQDPGQGLRLIYYSQIVNDFQKGDIAEGYSVSREKKESFPLTVTSAQKNPTAFYLCASRDGRGTEAFFGQGTRLTVV.

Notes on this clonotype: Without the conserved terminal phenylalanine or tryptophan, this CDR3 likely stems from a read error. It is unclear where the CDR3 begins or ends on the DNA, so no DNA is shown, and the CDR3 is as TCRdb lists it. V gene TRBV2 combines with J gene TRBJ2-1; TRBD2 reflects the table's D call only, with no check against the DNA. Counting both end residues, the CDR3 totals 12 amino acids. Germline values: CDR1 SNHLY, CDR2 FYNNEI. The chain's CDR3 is CASSISGLVEFC.

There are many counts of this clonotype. CDR3 sequence reads: CASSLVTSGMSEQFF. The CDR3 nucleotides are TGTGCCAGCAGCTTGGTAACTAGCGGGATGAGTGAGCAGTTCTTC. V and J are TRBV5-4 and TRBJ2-1; 10 bases agree with TRBD2. The CDR3 length is 15 residues. The germline gives CDR1 SGHNT, CDR2 YYREEE (reference sequence). The junction had 6 bases not matched to a gene; V was cut back by 0 bases and J by 9 bases.

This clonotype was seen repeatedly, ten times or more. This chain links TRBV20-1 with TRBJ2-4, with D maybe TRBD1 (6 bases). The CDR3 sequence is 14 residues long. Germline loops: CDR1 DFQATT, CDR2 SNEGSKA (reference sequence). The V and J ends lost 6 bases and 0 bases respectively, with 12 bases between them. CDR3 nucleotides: TGCAGTGCAAGACAGGAGCTAGCCAAAAACATTCAGTACTTC. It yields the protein CSARQELAKNIQYF.

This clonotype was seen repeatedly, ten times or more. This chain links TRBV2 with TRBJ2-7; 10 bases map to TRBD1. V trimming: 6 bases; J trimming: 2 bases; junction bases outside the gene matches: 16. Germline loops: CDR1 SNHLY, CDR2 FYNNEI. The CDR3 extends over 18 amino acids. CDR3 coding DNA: TGTGCCAGCAGCGAATCCGATAGCGAGGACAGGGGGGCCTACGAGCAGTACTTC. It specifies CASSESDSEDRGAYEQYF.

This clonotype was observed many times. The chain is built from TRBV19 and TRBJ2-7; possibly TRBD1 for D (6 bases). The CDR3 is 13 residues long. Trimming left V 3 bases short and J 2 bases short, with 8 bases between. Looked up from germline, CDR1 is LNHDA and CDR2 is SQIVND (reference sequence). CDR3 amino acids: CASSIRDTYEQYF. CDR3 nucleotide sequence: TGTGCCAGTAGTATCCGGGACACCTACGAGCAGTACTTC.

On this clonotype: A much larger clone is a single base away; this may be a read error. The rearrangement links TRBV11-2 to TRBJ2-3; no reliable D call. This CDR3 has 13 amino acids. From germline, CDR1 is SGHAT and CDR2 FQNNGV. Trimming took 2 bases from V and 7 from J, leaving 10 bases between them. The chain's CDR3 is CASSLSSYYTQYF. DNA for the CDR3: TGTGCCAGCAGCTTAAGCTCCTATTATACGCAGTATTTT. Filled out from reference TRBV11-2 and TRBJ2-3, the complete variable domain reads EAGVAQSPRYKIIEKRQSVAFWCNPISGHATLYWYQQILGQGPKLLIQFQNNGVVDDSQLPKDRFSAERLKGVDSTLKIQPAKLEDSAVYLCASSLSSYYTQYFGPGTRLTVL.

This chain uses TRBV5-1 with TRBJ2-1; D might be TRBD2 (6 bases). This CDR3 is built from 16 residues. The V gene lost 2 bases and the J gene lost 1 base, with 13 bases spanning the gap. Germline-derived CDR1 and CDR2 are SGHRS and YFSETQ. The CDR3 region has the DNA TGCGCCAGCAGCTTAGGAGGGACTCCTTCCTACAATGAGCAGTTCTTC. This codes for CASSLGGTPSYNEQFF.

In nucleotides, the CDR3 is TGTGCCAGCAGCTTGATGGAGGATTCGGAGCCCCAGCATTTT. Encoded protein: CASSLMEDSEPQHF. The J gene is TRBJ1-5, the V gene TRBV5-6, with no clear D. This CDR3 has 14 residues. Germline V gives CDR1 SGHDT, CDR2 YYEEEE. V lost 1 base and J 8 bases, leaving 13 bases between the germline ends.

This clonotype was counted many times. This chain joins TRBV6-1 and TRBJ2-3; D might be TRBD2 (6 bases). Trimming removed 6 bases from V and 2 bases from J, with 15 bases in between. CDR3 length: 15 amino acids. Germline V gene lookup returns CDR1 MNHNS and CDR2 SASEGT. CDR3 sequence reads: CASREPGADTDTQYF. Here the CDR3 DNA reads TGTGCCAGCAGAGAACCGGGAGCCGACACAGATACGCAGTATTTT.

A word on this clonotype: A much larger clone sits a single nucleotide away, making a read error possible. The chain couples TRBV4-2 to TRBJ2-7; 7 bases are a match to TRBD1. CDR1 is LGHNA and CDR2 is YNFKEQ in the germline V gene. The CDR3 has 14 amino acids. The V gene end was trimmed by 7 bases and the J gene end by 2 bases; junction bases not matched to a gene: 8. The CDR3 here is CASIPIDRAYEQYF. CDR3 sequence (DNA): TGTGCCAGCATCCCCATCGACAGGGCCTACGAGCAGTACTTC.

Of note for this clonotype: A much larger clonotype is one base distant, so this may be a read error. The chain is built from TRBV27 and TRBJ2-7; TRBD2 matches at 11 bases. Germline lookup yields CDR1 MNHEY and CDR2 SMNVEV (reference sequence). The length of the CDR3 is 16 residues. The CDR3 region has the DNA TGTGACAGCAGCTCCGGCGGTAGCGGGAGGGTCGGCGAGCAGTACTTC. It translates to CDSSSGGSGRVGEQYF.

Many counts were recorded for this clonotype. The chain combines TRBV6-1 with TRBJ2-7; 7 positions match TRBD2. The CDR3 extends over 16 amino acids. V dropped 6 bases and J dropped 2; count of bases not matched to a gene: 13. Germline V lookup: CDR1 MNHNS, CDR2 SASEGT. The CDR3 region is CASSGDTGGVTYEQYF. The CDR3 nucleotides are TGTGCCAGCAGCGGGGATACGGGAGGCGTAACCTACGAGCAGTACTTC.

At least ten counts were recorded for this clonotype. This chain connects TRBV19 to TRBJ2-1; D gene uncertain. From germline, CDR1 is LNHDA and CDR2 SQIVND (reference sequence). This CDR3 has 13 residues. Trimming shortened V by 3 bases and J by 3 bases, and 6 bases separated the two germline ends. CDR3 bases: TGTGCCAGTAGTATGTCTGACTACAATGAGCAGTTCTTC. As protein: CASSMSDYNEQFF.

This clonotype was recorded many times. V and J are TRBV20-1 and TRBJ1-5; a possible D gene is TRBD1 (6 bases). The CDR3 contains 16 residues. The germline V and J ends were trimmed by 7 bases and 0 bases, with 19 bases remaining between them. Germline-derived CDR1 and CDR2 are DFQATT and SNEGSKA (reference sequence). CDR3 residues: CSVSPLTGDSNQPQHF. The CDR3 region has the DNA TGCAGTGTCAGCCCCCTGACAGGTGATAGCAATCAGCCCCAGCATTTT.

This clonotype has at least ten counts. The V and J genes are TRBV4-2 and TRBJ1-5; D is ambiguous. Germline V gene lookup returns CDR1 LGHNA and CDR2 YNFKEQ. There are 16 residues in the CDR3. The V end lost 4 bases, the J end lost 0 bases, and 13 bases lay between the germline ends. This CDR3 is CASSPAVGYSNQPQHF. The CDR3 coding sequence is TGTGCCAGCAGCCCCGCGGTGGGCTATAGCAATCAGCCCCAGCATTTT.

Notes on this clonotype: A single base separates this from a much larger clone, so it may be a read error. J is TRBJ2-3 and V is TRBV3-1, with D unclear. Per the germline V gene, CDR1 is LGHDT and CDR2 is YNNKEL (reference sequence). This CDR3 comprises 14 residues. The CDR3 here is CASSQEPSTDMQYF. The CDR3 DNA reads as TGTGCCAGCAGCCAGGAACCATCCACAGATATGCAGTATTTT.